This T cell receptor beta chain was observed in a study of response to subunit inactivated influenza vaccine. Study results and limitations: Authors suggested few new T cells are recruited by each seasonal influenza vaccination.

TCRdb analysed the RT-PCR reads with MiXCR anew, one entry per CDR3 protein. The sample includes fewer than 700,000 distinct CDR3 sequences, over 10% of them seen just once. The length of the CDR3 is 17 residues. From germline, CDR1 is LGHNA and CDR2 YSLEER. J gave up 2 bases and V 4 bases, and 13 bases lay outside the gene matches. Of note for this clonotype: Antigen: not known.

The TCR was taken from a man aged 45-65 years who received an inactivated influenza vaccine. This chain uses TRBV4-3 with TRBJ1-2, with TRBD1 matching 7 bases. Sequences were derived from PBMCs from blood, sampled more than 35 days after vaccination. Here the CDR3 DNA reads TGCGCCAGCAGCCCGGACAGGACAGCCTTCCTGAACTATGGCTACACCTTC. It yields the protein CASSPDRTAFLNYGYTF.